The source of this T cell receptor (beta chain) is a study of CD4 and CD8 cells across lung adenocarcinoma regions. TCRdb redid the calling of the PCR reads with MiXCR, one entry per CDR3 protein. The sample has more than 6,000 distinct CDR3 sequences; around half are singletons. The patients had localized lung adenocarcinoma, a non-small cell subtype. This clonotype has only a few counts. V was cut by 5 bases and J by 1 base, with 7 bases left in between. The length of the CDR3 is 13 residues. The chain combines TRBV12-3 or TRBV12-4 with TRBJ2-3; D call uncertain. Sequencing was done on a sample of CD8+ T cells from the center of a lung tumor. The sequence came from a male donor with lung adenocarcinoma. The CD4 and CD8 labels of this study may be unreliable. This CDR3 is CASSTRGTDTQYF. CDR3 DNA: TGTGCCAGCAGTACACGGGGCACAGATACGCAGTATTTT.